Listed below are T cell receptor beta chains from one sample, sequenced in a study of T cell responses to AZD1222 COVID-19 vaccine. Produced via immunoSEQ multiplex PCR; TCRdb's table is partial and in-frame only. The sample holds 95,000 to 150,000 clones, under 90% seen once. The sample consisted of peripheral blood, taken on day 0 of AZD1222 vaccination. These receptors originate from an adult in good health. CDR3s include the opening cysteine and the closing phenylalanine or tryptophan. Each record gives: V gene, J gene, CDR3 protein.

v_call: TRBV18
j_call: TRBJ2-7
cdr3_aa: CASSPSRGRPYEQYF

v_call: TRBV10-2
j_call: TRBJ2-4
cdr3_aa: CASSESGALAKNIQYF

v_call: TRBV28
j_call: TRBJ2-3
cdr3_aa: CASRPPGTGGLWVSTDTQYF

v_call: TRBV7-9
j_call: TRBJ1-2
cdr3_aa: CASSSLLVARPLMPYGYTF

v_call: TRBV5-1
j_call: TRBJ2-3
cdr3_aa: CASSPGTGSDTQYF

v_call: TRBV5-6
j_call: TRBJ1-3
cdr3_aa: CASSFVGFGNTIYF

v_call: TRBV6-5
j_call: TRBJ2-3
cdr3_aa: CASSYLARTDTQYF

v_call: TRBV19
j_call: TRBJ1-2
cdr3_aa: CASTTRELMDGYTF

v_call: TRBV29-1
j_call: TRBJ2-2
cdr3_aa: CSVEEGVLNTGELFF

v_call: TRBV7-9
j_call: TRBJ2-3
cdr3_aa: CASSGTSVSTDTQYF

v_call: TRBV7-9
j_call: TRBJ2-3
cdr3_aa: CASSLNPLRGTDTQYF

v_call: TRBV14
j_call: TRBJ2-5
cdr3_aa: CASSRHRGQETQYF

v_call: TRBV19
j_call: TRBJ2-3
cdr3_aa: CASRSVGDTDTDTQYF

v_call: TRBV5-1
j_call: TRBJ2-1
cdr3_aa: CASIRPAGVYNEQFF

v_call: TRBV6-5
j_call: TRBJ1-1
cdr3_aa: CASSYTYSPNTEAFF

v_call: TRBV18
j_call: TRBJ1-1
cdr3_aa: CASSPQGGTTEAFF

v_call: TRBV6-1
j_call: TRBJ2-1
cdr3_aa: CASSDLAAGEDNEQFF

v_call: TRBV19
j_call: TRBJ2-1
cdr3_aa: CASSKQYNEQFF

v_call: TRBV18
j_call: TRBJ2-7
cdr3_aa: CASSPRLESEQYF

v_call: TRBV27
j_call: TRBJ2-7
cdr3_aa: CASGVGAGFTYEQYF

v_call: TRBV7-9
j_call: TRBJ2-5
cdr3_aa: CASRGTSETQYF

v_call: TRBV5-4
j_call: TRBJ2-7
cdr3_aa: CASSLGQGHYSYEQYF

v_call: TRBV6-5
j_call: TRBJ2-7
cdr3_aa: CASRVGGRASYEQYF

v_call: TRBV2
j_call: TRBJ2-1
cdr3_aa: CASSDLRLAGAREQFF